One T cell receptor beta chain is described in this entry. The length of the CDR3 is 14 residues. Between the trimmed V and J ends, which lost 6 bases and 7 bases, there was a span of 18 bases. CDR1 DFQATT and CDR2 SNEGSKA come from the germline V gene (reference sequence). This sample stems from a study of patients and donors after allogeneic stem cell transplantation. TCRdb reprocessed the RT-PCR reads with MiXCR, giving one entry per CDR3 protein. The sample includes approximately 410,000 distinct CDR3 sequences, around 15% of them seen just once. Sequenced material: blood, either unsorted or a sorted T cell fraction (not recorded which). The sequence was collected from a human donor who was either an allogeneic HSCT recipient or a stem cell or donor lymphocyte infusion donor (not recorded which). It is not recorded whose cells these are; they may come from a transplant donor. The V gene is TRBV20-1, the J gene TRBJ2-2; a possible D gene is TRBD1 (5 bases). In nucleotides, the CDR3 is TGCAGTGCCCCAGGGAAGGGGCTTGGCGGGGAGCTGTTTTTT. It codes for CSAPGKGLGGELFF.